This T cell receptor beta chain was captured by sequencing in a study of CD4 T cell repertoires in COVID-19. The germline gives CDR1 SGDLS, CDR2 YYNGEE. V lost 3 bases, J lost 9 bases, and 10 bases stayed unmatched. This CDR3 has 16 amino acids. Antigen-reactive proliferating T cell lines came from CFSE-labeled cells given autologous monocytes and SARS-CoV-2 spike or nucleoprotein. Input was roughly 500,000 cells per stimulated subset. Here immunoSEQ multiplex PCR was the method, and the copy in TCRdb shows in-frame clones only, minus some. The sample yields about 590 clones, around 20% seen once. By share, this clone ranks as large. Antigen specificity is unknown. Study-wide points: Several top expanded SARS-CoV-2-reactive clonotypes were shared by two or three memory subsets.

The sequenced sample was circulating follicular helper CD4+ T cells, cultured in vitro, obtained after recovery from COVID-19. The chain employs TRBV9 and TRBJ1-6, with 9 bases matching TRBD1. The TCR sequence derives from a human donor who had COVID-19. For the CDR3, the DNA is TGTGCCAGCAGCGCACTCCCGGGACAGGGAAGTTCACCCCTCCACTTT. Its protein product is CASSALPGQGSSPLHF. Full variable domain (outside the CDR3, taken from reference TRBV9 and TRBJ1-6): DSGVTQTPKHLITATGQRVTLRCSPRSGDLSVYWYQQSLDQGLQFLIQYYNGEERAKGNILERFSAQQFPDLHSELNLSSLELGDSALYFCASSALPGQGSSPLHFGNGTRLTVT.